The subject of this entry is one TCR beta chain. The antigen this receptor binds is unknown. No much larger clonotype is one base removed from it; base qualities were not supplied. Each collaborating institution followed its own protocols to collect whole blood in K2EDTA tubes. For TCRbeta analysis, collaborators shipped samples as frozen whole blood, isolated PBMCs, or DNA extracted from either of those sample types. The germline V and J ends show losses of 2 bases and 6 bases respectively, and no gene match explains 9 bases of the junction. The CDR3 numbers 15 residues from cysteine through phenylalanine. The only DNA kept is the CDR3, 45 bases in frame from the first base. The CDR1 and CDR2 encoded by the germline V gene are KGHSH and LQKENI. The immunoSEQ Assay, a bias-controlled multiplex PCR, was used to amplify TCRbeta CDR3 regions from genomic DNA. Processing in the source paper ran as follows. The number of nucleated cells in each sample was estimated from the amplification of reference gene primers within the assay. To quantify the absolute abundance of each unique TCRbeta CDR3 rearrangement, sequence reads were collapsed and filtered. Productive Simpson clonality was computed per sample as the square root of Simpson's diversity index over productive rearrangements. What TCRdb holds here is the immuneACCESS table cut down to in-frame rearrangements. Part of the clones is not present; checked against another copy, under half of the missing clones reflect an unresolved V gene, and the others are unexplained. That table gives V, J and clone size, and the DNA gave D and trimming. This sample gives about 110,000 clones in total; about four fifths of them show up just once. The top ten hold over 35% of the sample.

The data were taken from a study of blood T cell repertoires in COVID-19 (dated by TCRdb to the early 2020s). For context, the study as a whole: The collaborator samples originated in the United States, Italy and Spain and spanned the acute and convalescent phases of COVID-19. Samples came from the ongoing ImmuneRACE study (first 160 participants) plus 1,254 subjects from 6 global collaborators. The dataset comprised deeply sampled blood TCRbeta repertoires from subjects exposed to, actively infected with, or recovered from COVID-19. A de-identified subject ID, COVID-19 status, age in years and sex were almost always included in the sample metadata. The prospective study material was composed of cDNA or gDNA derived from T cells, B-cell-depleted T cells, or PBMCs. The repertoires were released in a freely available public database meant as a resource for research on the immune response to SARS-CoV-2. Where HLA class I and class II types were available, the types were taken from metadata supplied by the sample provider, not from assay-based typing.

The paper as a whole reports these results and caveats: The amount of clinical and demographic metadata varied by source and participant and was provided uncurated.

The receptor was isolated from a man of 80 years or more with acute or convalescent COVID-19. The receptor chain draws on TRBV18 and TRBJ1-1; TRBD1 lines up with 7 middle nucleotides. The sequenced sample was peripheral blood. The bases are TGTGCCAGCTCACCAATGGAGGGGGCAGTGTCTGAAGCTTTCTTT. Its coded protein is CASSPMEGAVSEAFF.